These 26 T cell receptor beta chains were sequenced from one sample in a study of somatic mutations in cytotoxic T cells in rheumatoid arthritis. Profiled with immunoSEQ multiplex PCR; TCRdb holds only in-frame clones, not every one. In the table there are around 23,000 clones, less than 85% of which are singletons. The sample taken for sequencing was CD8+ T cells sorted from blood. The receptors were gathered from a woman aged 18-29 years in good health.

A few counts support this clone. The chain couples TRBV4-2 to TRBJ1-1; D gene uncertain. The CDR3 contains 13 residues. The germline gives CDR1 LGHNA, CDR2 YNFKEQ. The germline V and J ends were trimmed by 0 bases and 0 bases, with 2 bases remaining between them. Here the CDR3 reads CASSQDLNTEAFF. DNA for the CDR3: TGTGCCAGCAGCCAAGATTTGAACACTGAAGCTTTCTTT.

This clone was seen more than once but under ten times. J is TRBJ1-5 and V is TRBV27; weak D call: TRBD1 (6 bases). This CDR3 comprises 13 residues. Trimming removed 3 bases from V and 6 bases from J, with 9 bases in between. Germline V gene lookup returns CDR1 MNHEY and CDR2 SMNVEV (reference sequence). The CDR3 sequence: CASSLTGFQPQHF. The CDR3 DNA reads TGTGCCAGCAGTTTGACAGGATTTCAGCCCCAGCATTTT.

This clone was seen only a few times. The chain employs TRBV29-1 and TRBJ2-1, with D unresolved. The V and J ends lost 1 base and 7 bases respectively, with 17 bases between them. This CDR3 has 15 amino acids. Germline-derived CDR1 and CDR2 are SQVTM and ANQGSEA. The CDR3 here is CSVEAWTSSENEQFF. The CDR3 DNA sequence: TGCAGCGTTGAAGCGTGGACGTCTTCTGAGAATGAGCAGTTCTTC.

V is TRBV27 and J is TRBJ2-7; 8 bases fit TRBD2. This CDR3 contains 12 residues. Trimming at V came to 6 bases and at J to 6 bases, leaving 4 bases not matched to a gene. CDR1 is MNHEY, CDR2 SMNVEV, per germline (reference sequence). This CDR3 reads CASSGGGLEQYV. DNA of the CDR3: TGTGCCAGCAGCGGGGGGGGACTCGAGCAGTACGTC.

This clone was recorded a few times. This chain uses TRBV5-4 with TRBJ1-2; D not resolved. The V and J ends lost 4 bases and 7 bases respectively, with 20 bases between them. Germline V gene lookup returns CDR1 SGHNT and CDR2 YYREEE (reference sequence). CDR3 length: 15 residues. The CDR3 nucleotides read TGTGCCAGCAGCAAACCCTCAGAGATACCCCGTGGCTACACCTTC. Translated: CASSKPSEIPRGYTF.

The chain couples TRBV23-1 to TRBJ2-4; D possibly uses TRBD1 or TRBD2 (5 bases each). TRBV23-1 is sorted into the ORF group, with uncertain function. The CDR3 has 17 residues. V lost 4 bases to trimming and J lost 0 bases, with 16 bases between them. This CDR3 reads CASSPHGATLAKNIQYF. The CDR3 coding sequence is TGCGCCAGCAGTCCGCACGGGGCGACTTTAGCCAAAAACATTCAGTACTTC.

In nucleotides, the CDR3 is TGTGCCAGCTCTCAGGAGGCCAGACAAGAGACCCAGTACTTC. Its protein is CASSQEARQETQYF. The chain couples TRBV19 to TRBJ2-5; possibly TRBD2 for D (5 bases). CDR1 and CDR2 (germline): LNHDA, SQIVND (reference sequence). The CDR3 is made up of 14 amino acids. V gave up 9 bases and J gave up 2 bases, with 16 bases separating them.

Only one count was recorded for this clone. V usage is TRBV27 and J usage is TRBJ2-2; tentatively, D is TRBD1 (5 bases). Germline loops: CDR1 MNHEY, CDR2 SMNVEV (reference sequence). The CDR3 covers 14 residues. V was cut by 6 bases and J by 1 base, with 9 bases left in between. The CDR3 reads CASSPGLNTGELFF. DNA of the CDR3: TGTGCCAGCAGCCCAGGGTTGAACACCGGGGAGCTGTTTTTT.

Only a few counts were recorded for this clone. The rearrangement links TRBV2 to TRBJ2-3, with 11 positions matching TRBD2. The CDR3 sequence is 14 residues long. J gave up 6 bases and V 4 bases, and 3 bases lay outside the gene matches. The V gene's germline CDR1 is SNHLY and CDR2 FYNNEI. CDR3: CASSGTSGRDTQYF. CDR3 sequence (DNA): TGTGCCAGCAGTGGGACTAGCGGGCGGGATACGCAGTATTTT.

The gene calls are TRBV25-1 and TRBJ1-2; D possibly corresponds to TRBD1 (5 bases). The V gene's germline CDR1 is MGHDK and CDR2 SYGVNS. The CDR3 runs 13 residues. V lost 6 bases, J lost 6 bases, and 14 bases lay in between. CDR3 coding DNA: TGTGCCAGCAGCCAAGACAGCCACGATGGCTACACCTTC. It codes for CASSQDSHDGYTF.

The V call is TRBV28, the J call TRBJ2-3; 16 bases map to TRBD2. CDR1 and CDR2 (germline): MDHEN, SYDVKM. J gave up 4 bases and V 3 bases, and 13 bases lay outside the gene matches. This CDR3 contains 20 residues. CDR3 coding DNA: TGTGCCAGCAGTTTTGTGGGACTAGCGGGAGGGGGGGCCCGCGCAGATACGCAGTATTTT. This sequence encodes CASSFVGLAGGGARADTQYF.

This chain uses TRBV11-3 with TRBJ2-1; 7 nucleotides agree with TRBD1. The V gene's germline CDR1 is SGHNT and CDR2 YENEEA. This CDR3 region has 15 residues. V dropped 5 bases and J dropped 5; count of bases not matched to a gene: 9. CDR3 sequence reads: CASSPRDSNNNEQFF. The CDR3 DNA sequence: TGTGCCAGCAGCCCCCGGGACAGTAACAACAATGAGCAGTTCTTC.

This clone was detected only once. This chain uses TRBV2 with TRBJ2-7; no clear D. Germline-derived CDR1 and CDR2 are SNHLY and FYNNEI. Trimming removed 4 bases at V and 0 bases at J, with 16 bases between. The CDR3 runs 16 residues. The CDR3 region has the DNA TGTGCCAGCAGTGCAGGACGTTCAGTGCCCTCCTACGAGCAGTACGTC. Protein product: CASSAGRSVPSYEQYV.

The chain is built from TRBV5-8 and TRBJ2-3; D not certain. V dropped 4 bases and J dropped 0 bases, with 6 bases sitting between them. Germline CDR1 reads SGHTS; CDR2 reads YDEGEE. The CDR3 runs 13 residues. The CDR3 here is CASSRVSTDTQYF. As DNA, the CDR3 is TGTGCCAGCAGCCGGGTGAGCACAGATACGCAGTATTTT.

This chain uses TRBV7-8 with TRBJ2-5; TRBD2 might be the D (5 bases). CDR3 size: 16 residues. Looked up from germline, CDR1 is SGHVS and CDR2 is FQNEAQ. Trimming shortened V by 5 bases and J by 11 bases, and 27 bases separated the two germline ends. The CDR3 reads CASSPTGESLSTGQYF. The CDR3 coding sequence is TGTGCCAGCAGCCCCACCGGGGAAAGCCTTTCTACGGGGCAGTACTTC.

The CDR3 DNA reads as TGTGCCAGCAGTCCTACTTGGCCTATGAACACTGAAGCTTTCTTT. Translating gives CASSPTWPMNTEAFF. V usage is TRBV6-5 and J usage is TRBJ1-1; D is uncertain. This CDR3 comprises 15 residues. The ends were cut back, 5 bases at V and 0 bases at J, with 13 bases in the middle. Germline V CDR1 and CDR2: MNHEY, SVGAGI.

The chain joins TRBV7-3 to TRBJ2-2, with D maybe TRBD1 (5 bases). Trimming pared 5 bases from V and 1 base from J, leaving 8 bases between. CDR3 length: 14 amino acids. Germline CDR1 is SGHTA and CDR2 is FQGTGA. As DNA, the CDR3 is TGTGCCAGCAGCACAACAGGGAACACCGGGGAGCTGTTTTTT. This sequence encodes CASSTTGNTGELFF. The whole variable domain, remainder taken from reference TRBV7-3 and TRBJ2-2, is GAGVSQTPSNKVTEKGKYVELRCDPISGHTALYWYRQSLGQGPEFLIYFQGTGAADDSGLPNDRFFAVRPEGSVSTLKIQRTERGDSAVYLCASSTTGNTGELFFGEGSRLTVL.

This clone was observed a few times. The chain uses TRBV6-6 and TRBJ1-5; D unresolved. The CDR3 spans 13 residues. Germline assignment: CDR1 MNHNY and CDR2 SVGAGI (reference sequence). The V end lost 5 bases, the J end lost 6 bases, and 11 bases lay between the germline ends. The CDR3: CASSPPSSQPQHF. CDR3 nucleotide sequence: TGTGCCAGCAGTCCCCCTTCGAGTCAGCCCCAGCATTTT.

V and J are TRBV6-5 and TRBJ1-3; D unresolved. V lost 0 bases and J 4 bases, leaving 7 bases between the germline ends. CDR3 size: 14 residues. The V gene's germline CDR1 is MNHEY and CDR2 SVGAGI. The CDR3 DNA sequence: TGTGCCAGCAGTTACTCGGCGGCAGGAAACACCATATATTTT. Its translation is CASSYSAAGNTIYF.

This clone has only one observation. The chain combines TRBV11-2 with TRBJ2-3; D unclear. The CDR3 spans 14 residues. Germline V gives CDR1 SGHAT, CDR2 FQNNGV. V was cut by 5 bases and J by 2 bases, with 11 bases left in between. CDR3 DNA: TGTGCCAGCAGCCCCCTCCCCTTCACAGATACGCAGTATTTT. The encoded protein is CASSPLPFTDTQYF.

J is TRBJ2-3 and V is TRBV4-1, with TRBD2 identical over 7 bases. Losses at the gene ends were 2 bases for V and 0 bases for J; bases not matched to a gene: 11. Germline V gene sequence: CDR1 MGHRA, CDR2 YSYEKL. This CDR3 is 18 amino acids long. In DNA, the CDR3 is TGCGCCAGCAGCCAAACCCCCCCCGCTAGCGGAAGCACAGATACGCAGTATTTT. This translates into CASSQTPPASGSTDTQYF.

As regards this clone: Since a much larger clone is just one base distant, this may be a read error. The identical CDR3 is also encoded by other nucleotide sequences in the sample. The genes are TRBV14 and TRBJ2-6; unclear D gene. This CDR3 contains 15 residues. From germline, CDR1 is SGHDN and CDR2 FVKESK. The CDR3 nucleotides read TGTGCCAGTAGCCCTCCACCGGCTGGGGCCAACGTCCTGACTTTC. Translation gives CASSPPPAGANVLTF.

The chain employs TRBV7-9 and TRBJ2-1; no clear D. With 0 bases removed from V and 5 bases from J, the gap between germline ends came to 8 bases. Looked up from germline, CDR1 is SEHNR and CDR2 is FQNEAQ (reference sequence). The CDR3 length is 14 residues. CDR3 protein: CASSLASSHNEQFF. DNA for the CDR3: TGTGCCAGCAGCTTAGCCAGTTCCCACAATGAGCAGTTCTTC.

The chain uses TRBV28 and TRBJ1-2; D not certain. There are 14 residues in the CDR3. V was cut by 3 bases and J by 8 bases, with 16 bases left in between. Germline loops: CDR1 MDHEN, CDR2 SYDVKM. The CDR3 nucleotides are TGTGCCAGCAGTTTGCGCAGGTTGGGGAAGGGCTACACCTTC. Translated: CASSLRRLGKGYTF.

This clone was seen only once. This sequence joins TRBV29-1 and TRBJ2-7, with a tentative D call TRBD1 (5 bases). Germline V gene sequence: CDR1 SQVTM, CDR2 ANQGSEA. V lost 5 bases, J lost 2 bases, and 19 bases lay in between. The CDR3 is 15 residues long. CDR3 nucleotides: TGCAGCGTTTTCTGGGATGACAGCCTGCCCTACGAGCAGTACTTC. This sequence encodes CSVFWDDSLPYEQYF.

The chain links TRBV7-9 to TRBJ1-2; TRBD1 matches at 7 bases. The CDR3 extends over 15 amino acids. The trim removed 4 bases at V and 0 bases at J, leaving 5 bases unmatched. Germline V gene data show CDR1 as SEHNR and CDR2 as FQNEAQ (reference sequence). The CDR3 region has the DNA TGTGCCAGCAGCTACGGGGACAGCACTAACTATGGCTACACCTTC. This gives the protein CASSYGDSTNYGYTF. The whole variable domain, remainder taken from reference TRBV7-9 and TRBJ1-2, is DTGVSQNPRHKITKRGQNVTFRCDPISEHNRLYWYRQTLGQGPEFLTYFQNEAQLEKSRLLSDRFSAERPKGSFSTLEIQRTEQGDSAMYLCASSYGDSTNYGYTFGSGTRLTVV.